Detailed here is one T cell receptor (beta chain). Which antigen it targets is not known. No clone much larger than this one lies a single base away; base qualities are absent. Trimming costs V 4 bases and J 3 bases, and their ends lie 15 bases apart. Looking up the germline V gene yields CDR1 KGHSH and CDR2 LQKENI. The CDR3 starts with the cysteine, ends with the phenylalanine, and has 15 residues. Only the CDR3 DNA stays, 45 bases, in frame from base 1. The sample comes from a study of shared clonotypes between healthy human individuals (dated by TCRdb to 2020 to 2021). Regarding the research as a whole: A couple of women and a few men aged 18 to 49 years were included in the cohort. To estimate repertoire size and how much clonotypes are shared between individuals, the study performed deep sequencing of blood TCR repertoires from about five healthy adults. Each donor's leukapheresis produced roughly between roughly 0.85 and 9 billion PBMCs. For each donor, three plates each were used for CD4 naive and CD4 memory, two plates were used for CD8 naive, and one plate was used for CD8 memory. Different laboratories and diverse techniques were used to prepare libraries and sequence TCR repertoires, to increase sequencing depth and limit assay-specific biases.

The donors were healthy, HIV-negative adults with no recently reported acute infections or vaccinations. Every donor was a Caucasian adult living in Nashville, Tennessee, USA. Magnetic negative selection was used to enrich CD4+ T cells, after which naive cells were positively selected on CD45RA and the negative fraction became the memory subset. Blood was collected by leukapheresis, and PBMCs were isolated by Ficoll-Histopaque density gradient centrifugation and then cryopreserved in liquid nitrogen vapor phase. Analytical flow cytometry was used to check the purity and quantity of each magnetically sorted T cell population. Genomic DNA was isolated from each sorted fraction and quantified by UV absorbance on a Nanodrop 2000c. Using the deep immunoSEQ assay, TCR CDR3 regions were amplified from genomic DNA by multiplex PCR. For each cell subset, the extracted genomic DNA was distributed evenly across all wells of several immunoSEQ 96-well plates, and each plate served as one replicate. For sorted subsets, 150 to 250 ng genomic DNA, equal to tens of thousands of T cell genomes, was loaded into each replicate PCR. Purified libraries were quantified with a Qubit 3.0 fluorometer, sized on a Bioanalyzer 2100, and re-quantified with the KAPA Library Quantification kit. Every immunoSEQ 96-well plate was sequenced on a separate single-read 150-cycle Illumina NextSeq 550 flow cell. Processing in the source paper ran as follows. Because only junctional sequences without quality scores were contained in the immunoSEQ output, filtering matching that applied to full-length reads could not be performed. Sequences were annotated with PyIR, a Python wrapper for IgBLAST v1.9, using IMGT germline references to assign V/J genes and CDR3. Reads were removed for weak V/J assignments (E-value above 1e-6), missing CDR3, stop codons, out-of-frame junctions, or ambiguous translated residues. V3J clonotypes were defined as sequences sharing an identical inferred V gene, J gene, and CDR3 amino acid sequence. Percentage overlap between repertoires was computed as shared unique clonotypes divided by the size of the smaller repertoire. Repertoire richness was assessed with RTK rarefaction, the Chao1 estimator, and Recon v2.1 estimates of unobserved clonotypes. Generation probabilities were computed with OLGA for all TCRbeta clonotypes obtained by the gDNA method from several donors. Imported from immuneACCESS, the table was reduced by TCRdb to in-frame sequences with V and J called. These copies leave out some clones; in studies compared against another copy, an unresolved V gene accounts for under half, and the cause of the remainder is not known. For V, J and clone size, that table is used; D and trimming come from the DNA. Within this sample are 200,000 to 250,000 clones, with 65% to 70% of them counted one time only. The ten top clones hold over 8.5% of the sample.

Findings and caveats that apply to the study as a whole: Larger estimated clonotype richness was generally found for naive subsets than for memory subsets. Clonotypes shared by all four sorted-subset donors showed higher generation probabilities than non-shared clonotypes. Based on pairwise subsampling, the degree of clonotype sharing among donors was expected to be affected by sequencing depth. Across several donors, about 5% of naive CD4, 3% to 3.5% of naive CD8, 2.3% of memory CD4, and approximately 0.42% of memory CD8 clonotypes were shared. The small number of donors limited the genetic and exposure-history diversity represented. Incomplete sequencing was indicated by rarefaction of sorted-subset datasets, despite the large sequencing depth. Sampling was restricted to blood, and TCR repertoires in tissue are likely to differ from TCR repertoires in blood.

This TCR derives from a young man in good health. The V and J segments used are TRBV18 and TRBJ2-5; TRBD1 is a possible D gene, resting on 6 matching bases. The sample comprised memory CD4+ T cells sorted from blood. This specimen's cell subset or site label, interpreted: CD45RA-negative fraction. The CDR3 protein is CASSLYREGKETQYF. The nucleotide sequence reads TGTGCCAGCTCACTTTACAGGGAAGGTAAAGAGACCCAGTACTTC. Joined to the reference TRBV18 and TRBJ2-5 proteins, this CDR3 gives the full variable domain: NAGVMQNPRHLVRRRGQEARLRCSPMKGHSHVYWYRQLPEEGLKFMVYLQKENIIDESGMPKERFSAEFPKEGPSILRIQQVVRGDSAAYFCASSLYREGKETQYFGPGTRLLVL.